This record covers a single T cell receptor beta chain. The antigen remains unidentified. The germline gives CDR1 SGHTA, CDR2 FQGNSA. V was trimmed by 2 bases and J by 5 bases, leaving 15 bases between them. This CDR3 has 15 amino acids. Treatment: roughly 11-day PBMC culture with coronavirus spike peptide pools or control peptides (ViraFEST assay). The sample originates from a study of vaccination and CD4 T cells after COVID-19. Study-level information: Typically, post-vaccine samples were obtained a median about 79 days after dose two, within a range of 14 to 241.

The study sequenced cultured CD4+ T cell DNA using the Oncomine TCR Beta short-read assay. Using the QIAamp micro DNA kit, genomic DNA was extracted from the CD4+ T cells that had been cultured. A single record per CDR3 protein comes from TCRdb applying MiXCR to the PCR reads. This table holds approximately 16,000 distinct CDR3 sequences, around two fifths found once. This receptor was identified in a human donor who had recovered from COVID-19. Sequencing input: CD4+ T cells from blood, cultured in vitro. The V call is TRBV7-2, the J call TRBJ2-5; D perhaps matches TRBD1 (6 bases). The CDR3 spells CASSLITGSMETQYF. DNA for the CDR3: TGTGCCAGCAGCTTAATAACAGGGAGTATGGAGACCCAGTACTTC.